The rows below give T cell receptor beta chains drawn from one sample of a study of CD8 T cells in Susac syndrome. TCRdb ran MiXCR on the immunoSEQ multiplex PCR reads and lists one entry per CDR3 protein. The sample gives 120,000 or so distinct CDR3 sequences, 90% to 95% of which show up once; more than 0.2% is in the top ten. Sequenced input: CD8+ T cells from PBMCs. The receptors derive from a human donor with Susac syndrome. CDR3s include the opening cysteine and the closing phenylalanine or tryptophan. D genes are given only for firm matches. A clone size is listed for some rows: how often the clone was seen (once, few, many), or a class if it is expanded.

v_call,j_call,d_call,clone_size,cdr3_nt,cdr3_aa
TRBV27,TRBJ2-2,TRBD2,NA,TGTGCCAGCAGTTTTACTAGCGGGAACACCGGGGAGCTGTTTTTT,CASSFTSGNTGELFF
TRBV4-2,TRBJ2-2,NA,NA,TGTGCCAGCAGCGAAGGGGGCGGGGAGCTGTTTTTT,CASSEGGGELFF
TRBV5-6,TRBJ1-2,TRBD1,NA,TGTGCCAGCAGCTTACTGGGACAGGGGGGTGGCTACACCTTC,CASSLLGQGGGYTF
TRBV9,TRBJ2-3,NA,NA,TGTGCCAGCAGCGTAGACCGGAGTGCGCAGTATTTT,CASSVDRSAQYF
TRBV6-2/TRBV6-3,TRBJ1-2,TRBD1,NA,TGTGCCAGCAGCGACGACAGGGACGGGTTCGGCTACACCTTC,CASSDDRDGFGYTF
TRBV13,TRBJ2-3,NA,NA,TGTGCCAGCAGCTTACAAGCGGACACAGATACGCAGTATTTT,CASSLQADTDTQYF
TRBV7-7,TRBJ2-7,TRBD2,NA,TGTGCTAGCAGACCAGGGACTAGGGGACACTCCTACGAGCAGTACTTC,CASRPGTRGHSYEQYF
TRBV9,TRBJ1-1,NA,NA,TGTGCCAGCAGCCTCTCCGGGACACTTTCTGGTGAAGCTTTCTTT,CASSLSGTLSGEAFF
TRBV25-1,TRBJ2-1,TRBD1,NA,TGTGCCAGCAGACTGGCAGGGGGTGATGAGCAGTTCTTC,CASRLAGGDEQFF
TRBV9,TRBJ2-7,NA,NA,TGTGCCAGCATAGCTGGACGGCCAGGGTGCGAGCAGTACTTC,CASIAGRPGCEQYF
TRBV19,TRBJ1-1,NA,NA,TGTGCCAGTAGCCTCCCCCCAAAACTCGGAAGCACTGAAGCTTTCTTT,CASSLPPKLGSTEAFF
TRBV13,TRBJ2-1,NA,NA,TGTGCCAGCAGCGGACAGTCTAGGGGCTCCTACAATGAGCAGTTCTTC,CASSGQSRGSYNEQFF
TRBV6-2/TRBV6-3,TRBJ2-7,TRBD2,NA,TGTGCCAGCAGTTACTCTTCTAGCGGGAGGTCCTACGAGCAGTACTTC,CASSYSSSGRSYEQYF
TRBV5-4,TRBJ2-7,NA,NA,TGTGCCAGCAGCTTGGTGCCCCCCATCGGACGAGACGACTACGAGCAGTACTTC,CASSLVPPIGRDDYEQYF
TRBV12-3/TRBV12-4,TRBJ2-2,NA,NA,TGTGCCAGCACGCCCCTGGTAACCGGGGAGCTGTTTTTT,CASTPLVTGELFF
TRBV4-2,TRBJ2-2,NA,NA,TGTGCCAGCAGCCAAGATCGGGCCGGGGAGCTGTTTTTT,CASSQDRAGELFF
TRBV6-1,TRBJ2-3,TRBD2,NA,TGTGCCAGCACCCTGCAGAGCGGGAGACCAGATACGCAGTATTTT,CASTLQSGRPDTQYF
TRBV5-1,TRBJ1-1,NA,NA,TGCGCCAGCAGCTTAAACCCTGACACTGAAGCTTTCTTT,CASSLNPDTEAFF
TRBV3-1,TRBJ2-3,TRBD2,NA,TGTGCCAGCAGCCAAGACCCGGAGACTAGCGGGGGCACAGATACGCAGTATTTT,CASSQDPETSGGTDTQYF
TRBV4-3,TRBJ1-4,NA,NA,TGCGCCAGCAGCCTACAGGGTTGGGAAAAACTGTTTTTT,CASSLQGWEKLFF
TRBV19,TRBJ2-1,NA,NA,TGTGCCAGTAGTCTCATAAGGGGCAATGAGCAGTTCTTC,CASSLIRGNEQFF
TRBV19,TRBJ2-7,TRBD2,NA,TGTGCCAGTAGTATGTGGGGGGGCTCCTACGAGCAGTACTTC,CASSMWGGSYEQYF
TRBV20-1,TRBJ1-1,NA,NA,TGCAGTGCTAGAGATTACAGGGCGTTAGACACTGAAGCTTTCTTT,CSARDYRALDTEAFF
TRBV12-3/TRBV12-4,TRBJ1-1,NA,once,TGTGCCAGCAGTCCTGGATGGAACACTGAAGCTTTCTTT,CASSPGWNTEAFF
TRBV7-8,TRBJ2-1,NA,NA,TGTGCCAGCAGCTTAGGGACGGGAGATGAGCAGTTCTTC,CASSLGTGDEQFF
TRBV7-7,TRBJ1-1,TRBD1,NA,TGTGCTAGCAGCGGGACAGTAGCGGTTAACACTGAAGCTTTCTTT,CASSGTVAVNTEAFF
TRBV10-3,TRBJ1-1,NA,NA,TGTGCCATCAGTGAGTTCTCGACGGGGAACACTGAAGCTTTCTTT,CAISEFSTGNTEAFF
TRBV29-1,TRBJ1-1,NA,NA,TGCAGCGGTGGAGAGAACACTGAAGCTTTCTTT,CSGGENTEAFF
TRBV6-2/TRBV6-3,TRBJ1-1,NA,NA,TGTGCCAGCAGTTACGGGGCCGAGAACACTGAAGCTTTCTTT,CASSYGAENTEAFF
TRBV6-5,TRBJ2-3,TRBD1,NA,TGTGCCAGCAGTTGGACAGGGGGCGTAGATACGCAGTATTTT,CASSWTGGVDTQYF
TRBV4-3,TRBJ2-7,NA,NA,TGCGCCAGCAGCCAAGATTTTGGACAGACCTACGAGCAGTACTTC,CASSQDFGQTYEQYF
TRBV27,TRBJ1-1,TRBD1,NA,TGTGCCAGCAGTTCCCACGACAGGGACGAAGCTTTCTTT,CASSSHDRDEAFF
TRBV27,TRBJ2-2,NA,NA,TGTGCCAGCAGTTTTTTTCAGACGAACACCGGGGAGCTGTTTTTT,CASSFFQTNTGELFF
TRBV6-4,TRBJ2-3,TRBD2,NA,TGTGCCAGCAGTGTGGGAGGGGAACCCACAGATACGCAGTATTTT,CASSVGGEPTDTQYF
TRBV5-6,TRBJ2-6,NA,NA,TGTGCCAGCAGCCCTGGAGGATCTGGGGCCAACGTCCTGACTTTC,CASSPGGSGANVLTF
TRBV6-5,TRBJ2-4,NA,NA,TGTGCCAGCAGGGCCGACAGTAAGAACATTCAGTACTTC,CASRADSKNIQYF
TRBV28,TRBJ1-5,NA,NA,TGTGCCAGCAGTTTCAGGAGTAGCAATCAGCCCCAGCATTTT,CASSFRSSNQPQHF
TRBV19,TRBJ1-1,NA,NA,TGTGCCAGTAGTATGGTAGGGGCCACTGAAGCTTTCTTT,CASSMVGATEAFF
TRBV12-3/TRBV12-4,TRBJ1-1,NA,NA,TGTGCCAGCAGTTTAGGGGGCGGAGGTGAAGCTTTCTTT,CASSLGGGGEAFF
TRBV19,TRBJ1-1,NA,NA,TGTGCCAGTAGTCAAGATCGGGGCATCAACACTGAAGCTTTCTTT,CASSQDRGINTEAFF